This T cell receptor beta chain was documented in a study of prognosis after radiotherapy for stage I lung cancer. Study-level information: April 2018 to early 2019 saw enrollment of stage I non-small cell lung cancer patients. Distant metastasis occurred in a few patients at a median of roughly 7 months after radiotherapy, while more than twelve showed no significant progression.

Study-level points and caveats: Before stereotactic body radiation therapy the median unique TCR clone count was fewer than 11,000, and afterwards it fell to around 6,600.

CDR3 of TCR beta was amplified from genomic DNA via a two-round multiplex PCR. For every TRBV and TRBJ gene, a specific primer was used in first-round PCR. From the multiplex PCR reads, TCRdb called clonotypes with MiXCR, one entry per CDR3 protein. The data contain over 25,000 distinct CDR3 sequences, 46% of them singletons. With two time points in the design, about 5.8 milliliters of peripheral blood were drawn at each one. About this clonotype: Antigen: not known.

The TCR originated in a donor at least 50 years old with non-small cell lung cancer. Sequenced here: PBMCs, sampled before or after stereotactic body radiation therapy (not recorded which).

CDR3 sequence: CASSYSRDSNQPQHF. CDR3 DNA: TGTGCCAGCAGTTACTCGAGGGACAGTAATCAGCCCCAGCATTTT. This chain connects TRBV6-2 or TRBV6-3 to TRBJ1-5; TRBD1 aligns across 7 bases. The V gene end was trimmed by 0 bases and the J gene end by 4 bases; junction bases not matched to a gene: 3. The CDR3 length is 15 residues. Per germline, CDR1 MNHEY and CDR2 SVGEGT.